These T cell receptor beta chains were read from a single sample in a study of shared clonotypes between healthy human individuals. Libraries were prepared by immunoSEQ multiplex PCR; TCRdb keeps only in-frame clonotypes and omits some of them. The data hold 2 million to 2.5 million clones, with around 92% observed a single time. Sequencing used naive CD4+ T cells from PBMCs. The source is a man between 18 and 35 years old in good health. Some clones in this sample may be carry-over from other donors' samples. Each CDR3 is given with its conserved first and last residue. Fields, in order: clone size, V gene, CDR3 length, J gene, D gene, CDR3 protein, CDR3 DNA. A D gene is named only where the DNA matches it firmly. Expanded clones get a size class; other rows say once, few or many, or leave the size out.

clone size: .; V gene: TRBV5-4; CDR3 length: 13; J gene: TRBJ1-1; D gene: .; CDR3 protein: CASSPREGTEAFF; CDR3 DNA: TGTGCCAGCAGCCCAAGGGAGGGCACTGAAGCTTTCTTT
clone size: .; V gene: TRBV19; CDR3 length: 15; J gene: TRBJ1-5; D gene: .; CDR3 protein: CASNSDNSVVRPQHF; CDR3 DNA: TGTGCCAGTAATAGTGATAACTCCGTAGTTCGGCCCCAGCATTTT
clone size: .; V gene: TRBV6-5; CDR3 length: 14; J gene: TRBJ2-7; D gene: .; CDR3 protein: CASSYRREGNEQYF; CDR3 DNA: TGTGCCAGCAGTTACCGGAGGGAAGGGAACGAGCAGTACTTC
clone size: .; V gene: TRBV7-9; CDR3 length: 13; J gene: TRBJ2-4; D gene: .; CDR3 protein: CASSLAAGRIQYF; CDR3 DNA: TGTGCCAGCAGCTTAGCGGCAGGCCGGATTCAGTACTTC
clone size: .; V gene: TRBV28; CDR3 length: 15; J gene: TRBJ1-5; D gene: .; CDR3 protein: CASRLGQGGGQPQHF; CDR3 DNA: TGTGCCAGCAGGCTCGGACAAGGGGGGGGTCAGCCCCAGCATTTT
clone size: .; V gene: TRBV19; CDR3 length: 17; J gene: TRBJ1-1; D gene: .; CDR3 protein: CASSTPGQRIVNTEAFF; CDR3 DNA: TGTGCCAGTTCGACTCCGGGACAAAGGATTGTGAACACTGAAGCTTTCTTT
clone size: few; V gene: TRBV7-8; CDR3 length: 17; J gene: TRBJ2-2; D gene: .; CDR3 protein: CASSQALGGPNTGELFF; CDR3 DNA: TGTGCCAGCAGCCAAGCGCTCGGAGGGCCTAACACCGGGGAGCTGTTTTTT
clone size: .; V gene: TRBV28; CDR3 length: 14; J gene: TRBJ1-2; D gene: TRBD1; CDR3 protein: CASSPGTVPYGYTF; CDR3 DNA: TGTGCCAGCAGTCCCGGGACAGTACCATATGGCTACACCTTC
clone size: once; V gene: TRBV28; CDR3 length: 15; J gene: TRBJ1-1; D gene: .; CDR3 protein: CASSPQERGVTEAFF; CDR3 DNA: TGTGCCAGCAGCCCTCAGGAGCGAGGGGTCACTGAAGCTTTCTTT
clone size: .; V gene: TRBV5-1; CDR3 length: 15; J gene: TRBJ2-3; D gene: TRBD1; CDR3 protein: CASSLQDRAPDTQYF; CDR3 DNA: TGCGCCAGCAGCCTCCAGGACAGGGCACCAGATACGCAGTATTTT
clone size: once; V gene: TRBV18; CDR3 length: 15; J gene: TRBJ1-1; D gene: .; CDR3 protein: CASSPRVAENTEAFF; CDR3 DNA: TGTGCCAGCTCACCACGCGTCGCAGAGAACACTGAAGCTTTCTTT
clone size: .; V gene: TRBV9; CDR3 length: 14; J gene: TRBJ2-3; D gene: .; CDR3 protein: CASSVASRTDTQYF; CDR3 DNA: TGTGCCAGCAGCGTAGCATCGCGCACAGATACGCAGTATTTT
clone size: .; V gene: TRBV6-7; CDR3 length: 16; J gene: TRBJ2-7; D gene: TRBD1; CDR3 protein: CASSYPDREGAYEQYF; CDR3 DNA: TGTGCCAGCAGTTACCCCGACAGGGAAGGTGCGTACGAGCAGTACTTC
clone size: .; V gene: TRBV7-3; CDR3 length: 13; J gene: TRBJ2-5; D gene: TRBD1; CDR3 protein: CASSSGTGETQYF; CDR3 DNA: TGTGCCAGCAGCTCCGGGACAGGGGAGACCCAGTACTTC
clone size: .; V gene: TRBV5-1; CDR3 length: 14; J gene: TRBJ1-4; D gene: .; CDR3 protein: CASSGGPTLEKLFF; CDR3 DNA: TGCGCCAGCAGCGGCGGGCCCACATTGGAAAAACTGTTTTTT
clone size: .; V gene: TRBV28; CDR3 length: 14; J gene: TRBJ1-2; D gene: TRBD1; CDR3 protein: CASRQGAGIYGYTF; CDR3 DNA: TGTGCCAGCAGACAGGGGGCGGGCATCTATGGCTACACCTTC
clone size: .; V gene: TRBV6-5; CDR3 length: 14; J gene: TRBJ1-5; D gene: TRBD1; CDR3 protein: CASSQGGVNQPQHF; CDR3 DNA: TGTGCCAGCAGTCAGGGGGGGGTCAATCAGCCCCAGCATTTT
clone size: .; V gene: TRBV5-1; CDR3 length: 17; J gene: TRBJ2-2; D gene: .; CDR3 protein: CASSLAADSHNTGELFF; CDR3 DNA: TGCGCCAGCAGCTTGGCCGCGGACTCTCATAACACCGGGGAGCTGTTTTTT
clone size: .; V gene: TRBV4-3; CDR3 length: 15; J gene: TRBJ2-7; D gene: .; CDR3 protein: CASSHLTGSSYEQYF; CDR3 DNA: TGCGCCAGCAGCCACCTGACAGGCAGCTCCTACGAGCAGTACTTC
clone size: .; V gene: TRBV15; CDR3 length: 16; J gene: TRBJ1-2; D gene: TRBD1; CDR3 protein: CATSRGRDRINYGYTF; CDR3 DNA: TGTGCCACCAGCAGAGGCCGGGACAGAATAAACTATGGCTACACCTTC
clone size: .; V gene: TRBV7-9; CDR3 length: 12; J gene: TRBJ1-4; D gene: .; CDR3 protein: CASSLSNVKLFF; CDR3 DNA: TGTGCCAGCAGCTTAAGTAATGTAAAACTGTTTTTT
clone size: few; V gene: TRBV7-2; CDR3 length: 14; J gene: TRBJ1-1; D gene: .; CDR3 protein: CASSLATDYTEAFF; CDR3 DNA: TGTGCCAGCAGCTTAGCTACAGACTACACTGAAGCTTTCTTT
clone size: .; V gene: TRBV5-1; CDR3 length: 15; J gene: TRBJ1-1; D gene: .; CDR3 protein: CASSLARLGGSEAFF; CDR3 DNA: TGCGCCAGCAGCTTGGCCCGTTTGGGGGGCTCTGAAGCTTTCTTT
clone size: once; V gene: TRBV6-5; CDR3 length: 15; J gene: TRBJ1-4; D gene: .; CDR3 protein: CASSYSGTNSEKLFF; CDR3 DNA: TGTGCCAGCAGTTACTCTGGCACAAACTCTGAAAAACTGTTTTTT
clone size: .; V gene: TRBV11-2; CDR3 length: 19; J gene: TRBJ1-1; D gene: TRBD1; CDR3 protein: CASSSNEWGQGVLNTEAFF; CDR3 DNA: TGTGCCAGCAGCTCGAATGAGTGGGGACAGGGGGTACTGAACACTGAAGCTTTCTTT
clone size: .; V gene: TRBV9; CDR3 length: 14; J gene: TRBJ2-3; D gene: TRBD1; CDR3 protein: CASSVRQGQDTQYF; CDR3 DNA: TGTGCCAGCAGCGTCCGACAGGGACAAGATACGCAGTATTTT
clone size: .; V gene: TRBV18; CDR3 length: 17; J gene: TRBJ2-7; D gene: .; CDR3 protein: CASSPNGPGRYSYEQYF; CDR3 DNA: TGTGCCAGCTCACCAAATGGTCCGGGGAGATACTCCTACGAGCAGTACTTC
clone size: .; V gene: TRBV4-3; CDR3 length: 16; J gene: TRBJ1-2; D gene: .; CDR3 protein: CASSPYAGGANYGYTF; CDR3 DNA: TGCGCCAGCAGCCCCTACGCGGGGGGCGCTAACTATGGCTACACCTTC
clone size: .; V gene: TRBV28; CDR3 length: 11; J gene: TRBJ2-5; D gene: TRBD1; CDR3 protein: CASSLTGGLYF; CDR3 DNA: TGTGCCAGCAGTTTGACAGGGGGCCTGTACTTC
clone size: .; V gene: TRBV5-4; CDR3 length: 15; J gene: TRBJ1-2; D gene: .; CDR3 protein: CASSSRQTANYGYTF; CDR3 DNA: TGTGCCAGCAGCTCCAGACAGACCGCTAACTATGGCTACACCTTC
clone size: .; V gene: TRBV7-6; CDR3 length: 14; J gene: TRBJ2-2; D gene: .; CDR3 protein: CASSLAGGTGELFF; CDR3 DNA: TGTGCCAGCAGCTTAGCCGGGGGCACCGGGGAGCTGTTTTTT
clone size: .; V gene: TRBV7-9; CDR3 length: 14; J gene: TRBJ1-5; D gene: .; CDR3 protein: CASSLLSENQPQHF; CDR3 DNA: TGTGCCAGCAGCTTACTTTCTGAAAATCAGCCCCAGCATTTT
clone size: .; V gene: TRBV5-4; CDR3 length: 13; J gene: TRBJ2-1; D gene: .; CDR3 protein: CASSLFEGQGEFF; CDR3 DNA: TGTGCCAGCAGCCTATTCGAAGGGCAGGGTGAGTTCTTC
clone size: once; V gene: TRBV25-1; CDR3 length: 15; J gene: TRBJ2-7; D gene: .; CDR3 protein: CASSPIGAGPYEQYF; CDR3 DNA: TGTGCCAGCAGCCCCATAGGGGCGGGCCCCTACGAGCAGTACTTC
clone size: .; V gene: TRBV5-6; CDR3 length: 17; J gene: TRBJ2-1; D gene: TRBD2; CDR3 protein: CASSMSGRAGRDNEQFF; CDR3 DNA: TGTGCCAGCAGCATGAGCGGGAGGGCGGGGAGGGACAATGAGCAGTTCTTC
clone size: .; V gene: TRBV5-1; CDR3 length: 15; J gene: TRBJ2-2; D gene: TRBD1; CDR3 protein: CASSKPGQGAGELFF; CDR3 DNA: TGCGCCAGCAGCAAACCGGGACAGGGTGCCGGGGAGCTGTTTTTT
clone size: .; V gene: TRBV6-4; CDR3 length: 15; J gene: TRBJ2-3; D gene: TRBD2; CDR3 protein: CASSVGTSGSDTQYF; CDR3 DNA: TGTGCCAGCAGTGTGGGGACTAGCGGATCAGATACGCAGTATTTT
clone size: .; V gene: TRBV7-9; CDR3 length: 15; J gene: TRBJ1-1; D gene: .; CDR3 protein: CASSLALTGRAEAFF; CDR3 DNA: TGTGCCAGCAGCTTAGCCCTTACAGGGAGGGCTGAAGCTTTCTTT
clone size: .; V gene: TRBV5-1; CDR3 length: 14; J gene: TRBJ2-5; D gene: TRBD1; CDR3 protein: CASSFGGQGETQYF; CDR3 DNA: TGCGCCAGCAGCTTTGGGGGACAGGGCGAGACCCAGTACTTC
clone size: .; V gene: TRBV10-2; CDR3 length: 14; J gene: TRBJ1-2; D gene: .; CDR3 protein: CASSEPGMGGGYTF; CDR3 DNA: TGCGCCAGCAGTGAGCCCGGGATGGGCGGTGGCTACACCTTC
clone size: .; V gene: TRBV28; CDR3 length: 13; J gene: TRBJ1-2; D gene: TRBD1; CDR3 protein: CASRDSSNYGYTF; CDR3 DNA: TGTGCCAGCCGGGACAGTTCGAACTATGGCTACACCTTC
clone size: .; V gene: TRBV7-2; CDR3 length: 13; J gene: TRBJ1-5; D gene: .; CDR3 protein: CASSLARGQPQHF; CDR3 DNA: TGTGCCAGCAGCTTAGCCCGGGGACAGCCCCAGCATTTT
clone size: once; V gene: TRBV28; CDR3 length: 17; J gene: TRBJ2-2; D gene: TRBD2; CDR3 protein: CASSLWPREGKAGELFF; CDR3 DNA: TGTGCCAGCAGTTTATGGCCGCGGGAGGGGAAGGCCGGGGAGCTGTTTTTT
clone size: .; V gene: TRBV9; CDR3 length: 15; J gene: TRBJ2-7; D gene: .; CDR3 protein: CASSVEGLAGGEQYF; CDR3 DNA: TGTGCCAGCAGCGTAGAGGGCCTGGCGGGCGGCGAGCAGTACTTC
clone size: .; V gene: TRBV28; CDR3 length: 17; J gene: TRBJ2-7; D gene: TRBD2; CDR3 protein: CASSVNAGTSGRYEQYF; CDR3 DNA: TGTGCCAGCTCTGTTAATGCCGGGACTAGCGGGAGGTACGAGCAGTACTTC